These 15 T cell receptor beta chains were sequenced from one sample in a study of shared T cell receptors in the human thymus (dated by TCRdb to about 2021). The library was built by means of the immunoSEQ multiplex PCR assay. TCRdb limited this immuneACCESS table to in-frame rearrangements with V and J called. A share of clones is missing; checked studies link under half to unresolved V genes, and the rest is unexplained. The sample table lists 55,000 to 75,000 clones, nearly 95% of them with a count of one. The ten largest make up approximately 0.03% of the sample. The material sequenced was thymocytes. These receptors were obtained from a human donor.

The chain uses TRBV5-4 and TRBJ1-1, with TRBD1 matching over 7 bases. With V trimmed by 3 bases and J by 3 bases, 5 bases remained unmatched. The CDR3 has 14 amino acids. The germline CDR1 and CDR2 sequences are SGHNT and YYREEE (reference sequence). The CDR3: CASSCRDRHTEAFF. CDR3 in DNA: TGTGCCAGCAGCTGCCGGGACAGACACACTGAAGCTTTCTTT. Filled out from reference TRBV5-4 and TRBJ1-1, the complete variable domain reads ETGVTQSPTHLIKTRGQQVTLRCSSQSGHNTVSWYQQALGQGPQFIFQYYREEENGRGNFPPRFSGLQFPNYSSELNVNALELDDSALYLCASSCRDRHTEAFFGQGTRLTVV.

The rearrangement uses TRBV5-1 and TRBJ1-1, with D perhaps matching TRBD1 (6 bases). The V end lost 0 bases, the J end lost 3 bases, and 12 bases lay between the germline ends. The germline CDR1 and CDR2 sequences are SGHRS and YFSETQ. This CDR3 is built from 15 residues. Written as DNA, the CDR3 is TGCGCCAGCAGCTTGGTAGGGGGTGAGGACACTGAAGCTTTCTTT. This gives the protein CASSLVGGEDTEAFF. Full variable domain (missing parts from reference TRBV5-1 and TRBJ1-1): KAGVTQTPRYLIKTRGQQVTLSCSPISGHRSVSWYQQTPGQGLQFLFEYFSETQRNKGNFPGRFSGRQFSNSRSEMNVSTLELGDSALYLCASSLVGGEDTEAFFGQGTRLTVV.

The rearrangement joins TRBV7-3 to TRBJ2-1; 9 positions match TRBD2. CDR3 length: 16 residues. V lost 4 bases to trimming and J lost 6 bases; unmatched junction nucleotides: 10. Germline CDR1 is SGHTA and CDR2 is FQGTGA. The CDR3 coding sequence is TGTGCCAGCAGCTGCCGGCCGGGACTAGCTTCCAATGAGCAGTTCTTC. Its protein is CASSCRPGLASNEQFF. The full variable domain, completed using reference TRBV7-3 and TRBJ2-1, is GAGVSQTPSNKVTEKGKYVELRCDPISGHTALYWYRQSLGQGPEFLIYFQGTGAADDSGLPNDRFFAVRPEGSVSTLKIQRTERGDSAVYLCASSCRPGLASNEQFFGPGTRLTVL.

In DNA, the CDR3 is TGTGCCAGCAGTTTATACGGACTACGCACAGATACGCAGTATTTT. This gives the protein CASSLYGLRTDTQYF. The rearrangement links TRBV27 to TRBJ2-3; D perhaps matches TRBD2 (6 bases). The CDR3 contains 15 residues. V was clipped by 1 base and J by 1 base, with 9 bases between them. Germline lookup yields CDR1 MNHEY and CDR2 SMNVEV (reference sequence).

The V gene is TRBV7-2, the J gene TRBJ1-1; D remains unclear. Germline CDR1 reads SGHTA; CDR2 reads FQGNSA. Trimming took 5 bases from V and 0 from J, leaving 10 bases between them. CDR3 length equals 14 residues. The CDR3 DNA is TGTGCCAGCAGCGAAGGACGGATGAACACTGAAGCTTTCTTT. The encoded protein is CASSEGRMNTEAFF. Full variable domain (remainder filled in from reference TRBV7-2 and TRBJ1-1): GAGVSQSPSNKVTEKGKDVELRCDPISGHTALYWYRQSLGQGLEFLIYFQGNSAPDKSGLPSDRFSAERTGGSVSTLTIQRTQQEDSAVYLCASSEGRMNTEAFFGQGTRLTVV.

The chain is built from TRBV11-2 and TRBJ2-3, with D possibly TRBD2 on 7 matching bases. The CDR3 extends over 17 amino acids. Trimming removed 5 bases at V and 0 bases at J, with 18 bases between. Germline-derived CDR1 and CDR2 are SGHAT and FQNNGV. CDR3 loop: CASSPRGGGESTDTQYF. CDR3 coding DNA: TGTGCCAGCAGCCCGAGGGGCGGGGGCGAGAGCACAGATACGCAGTATTTT.

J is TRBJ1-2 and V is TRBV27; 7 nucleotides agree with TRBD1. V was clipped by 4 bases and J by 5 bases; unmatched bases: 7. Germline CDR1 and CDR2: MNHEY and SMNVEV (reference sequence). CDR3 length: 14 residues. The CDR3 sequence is CASSYDRARYGYTF. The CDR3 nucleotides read TGTGCCAGCAGTTACGACAGGGCGCGGTATGGCTACACCTTC.

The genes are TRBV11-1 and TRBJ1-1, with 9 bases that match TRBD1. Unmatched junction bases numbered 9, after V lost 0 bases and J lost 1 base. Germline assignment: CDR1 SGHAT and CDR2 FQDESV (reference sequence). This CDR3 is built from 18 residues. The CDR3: CASSLASDRGHQNTEAFF. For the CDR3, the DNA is TGTGCCAGCAGCTTAGCTTCGGACAGGGGCCATCAGAACACTGAAGCTTTCTTT.

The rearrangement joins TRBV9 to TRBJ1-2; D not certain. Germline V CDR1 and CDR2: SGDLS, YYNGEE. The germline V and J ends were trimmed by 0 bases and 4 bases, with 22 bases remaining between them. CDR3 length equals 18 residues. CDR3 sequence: CASSVANPPPLQSYGYTF. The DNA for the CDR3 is TGTGCCAGCAGCGTAGCGAATCCACCGCCACTACAAAGCTATGGCTACACCTTC. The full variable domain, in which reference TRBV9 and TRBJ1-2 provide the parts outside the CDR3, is DSGVTQTPKHLITATGQRVTLRCSPRSGDLSVYWYQQSLDQGLQFLIQYYNGEERAKGNILERFSAQQFPDLHSELNLSSLELGDSALYFCASSVANPPPLQSYGYTFGSGTRLTVV.

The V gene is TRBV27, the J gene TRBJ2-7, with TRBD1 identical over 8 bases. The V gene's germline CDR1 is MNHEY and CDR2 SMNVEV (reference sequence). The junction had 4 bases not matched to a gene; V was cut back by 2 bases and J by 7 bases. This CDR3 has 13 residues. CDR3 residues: CASSLQGAGEQYF. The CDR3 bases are TGTGCCAGCAGTTTACAGGGGGCGGGGGAGCAGTACTTC.

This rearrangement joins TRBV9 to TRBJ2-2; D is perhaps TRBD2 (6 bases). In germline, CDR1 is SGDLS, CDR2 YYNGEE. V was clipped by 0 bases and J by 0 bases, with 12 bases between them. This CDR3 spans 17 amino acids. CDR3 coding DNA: TGTGCCAGCAGCGTAGGTCGAGCGGGCCCGAACACCGGGGAGCTGTTTTTT. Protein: CASSVGRAGPNTGELFF.

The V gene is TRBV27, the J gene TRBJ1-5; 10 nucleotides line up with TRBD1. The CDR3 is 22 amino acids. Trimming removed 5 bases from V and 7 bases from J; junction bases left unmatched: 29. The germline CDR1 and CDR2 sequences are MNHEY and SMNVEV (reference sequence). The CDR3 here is CASSPRTYPSGQGFWRKQPQHF. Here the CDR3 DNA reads TGTGCCAGCAGTCCTCGAACTTACCCTTCGGGACAGGGGTTTTGGAGGAAACAGCCCCAGCATTTT.

The CDR3 protein is CASSPVDWGDGINSPLHF. The CDR3 DNA reads TGTGCCAGCTCACCCGTTGATTGGGGCGACGGGATAAATTCACCCCTCCACTTT. The rearrangement links TRBV18 to TRBJ1-6; weak D call: TRBD1 (5 bases). The CDR3 contains 18 residues. CDR1 is KGHSH, CDR2 LQKENI, per germline. With 3 bases removed from V and 7 bases from J, the gap between germline ends came to 22 bases.

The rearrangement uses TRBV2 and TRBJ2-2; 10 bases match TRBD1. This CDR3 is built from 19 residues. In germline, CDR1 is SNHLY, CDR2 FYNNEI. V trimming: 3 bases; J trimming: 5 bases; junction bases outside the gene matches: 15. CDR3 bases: TGTGCCAGCAGTGACCAGCCGATCGGGGACAGGGGTTTTACCGGGGAGCTGTTTTTT. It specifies CASSDQPIGDRGFTGELFF.

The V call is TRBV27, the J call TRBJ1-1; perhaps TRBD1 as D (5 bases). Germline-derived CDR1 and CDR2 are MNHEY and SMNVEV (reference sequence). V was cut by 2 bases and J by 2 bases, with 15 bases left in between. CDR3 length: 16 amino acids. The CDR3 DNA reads TGTGCCAGCAGTTTAGATGGGGGTTTGGACAACACTGAAGCTTTCTTT. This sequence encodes CASSLDGGLDNTEAFF.